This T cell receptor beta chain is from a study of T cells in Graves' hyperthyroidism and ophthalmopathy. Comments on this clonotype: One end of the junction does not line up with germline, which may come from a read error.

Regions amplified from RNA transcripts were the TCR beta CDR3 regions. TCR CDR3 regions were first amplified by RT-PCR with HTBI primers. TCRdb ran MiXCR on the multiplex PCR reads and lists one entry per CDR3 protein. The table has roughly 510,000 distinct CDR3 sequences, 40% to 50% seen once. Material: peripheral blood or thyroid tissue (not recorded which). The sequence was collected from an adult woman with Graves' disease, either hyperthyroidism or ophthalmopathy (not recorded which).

CDR3 in DNA: TGCGCCAGCAGCTTGGAGGGTCTATCGCATCAGCCCCAGCATTTT. Protein product: CASSLEGLSHQPQHF. This chain uses TRBV9 with TRBJ1-5; no firm D call. Germline V lookup: CDR1 SGDLS, CDR2 YYNGEE. CDR3 length: 15 residues.